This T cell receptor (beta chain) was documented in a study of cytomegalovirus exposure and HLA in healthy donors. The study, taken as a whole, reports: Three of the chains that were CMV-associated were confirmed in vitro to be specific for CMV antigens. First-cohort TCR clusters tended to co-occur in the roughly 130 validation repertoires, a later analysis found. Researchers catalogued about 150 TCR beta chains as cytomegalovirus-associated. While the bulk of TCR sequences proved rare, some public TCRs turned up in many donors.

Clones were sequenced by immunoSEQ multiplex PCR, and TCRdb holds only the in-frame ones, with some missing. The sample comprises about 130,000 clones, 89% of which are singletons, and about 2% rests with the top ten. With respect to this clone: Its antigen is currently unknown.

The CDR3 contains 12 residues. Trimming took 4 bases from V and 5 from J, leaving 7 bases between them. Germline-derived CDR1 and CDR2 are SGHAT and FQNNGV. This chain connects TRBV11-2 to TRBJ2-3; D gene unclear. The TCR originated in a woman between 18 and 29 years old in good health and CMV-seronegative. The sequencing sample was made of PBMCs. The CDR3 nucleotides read TGTGCCAGCAGCTCCTCGGGAGATACGCAGTATTTT. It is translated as CASSSSGDTQYF.